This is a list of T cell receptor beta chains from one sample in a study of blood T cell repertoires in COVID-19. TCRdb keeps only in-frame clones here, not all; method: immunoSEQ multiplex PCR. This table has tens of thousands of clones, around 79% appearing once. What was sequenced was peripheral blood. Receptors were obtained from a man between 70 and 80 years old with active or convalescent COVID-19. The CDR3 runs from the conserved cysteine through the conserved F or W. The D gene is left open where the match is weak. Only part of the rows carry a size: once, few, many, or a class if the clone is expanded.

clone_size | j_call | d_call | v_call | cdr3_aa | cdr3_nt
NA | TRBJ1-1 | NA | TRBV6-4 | CASKRGWTEAFF | TGTGCCAGCAAAAGGGGGTGGACTGAAGCTTTCTTT
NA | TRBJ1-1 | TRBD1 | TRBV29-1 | CSVGGGTGYRNTEAFF | TGCAGCGTAGGAGGGGGGACAGGGTATCGAAACACTGAAGCTTTCTTT
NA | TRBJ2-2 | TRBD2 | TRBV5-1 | CASSPRTSGGDHTGELFF | TGCGCCAGCAGCCCCCGGACTAGCGGGGGGGATCACACCGGGGAGCTGTTTTTT
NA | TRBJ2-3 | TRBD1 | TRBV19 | CASSETGEGTQYF | TGTGCCAGTAGTGAGACAGGGGAAGGTACGCAGTATTTT
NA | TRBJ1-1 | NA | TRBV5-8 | CASSKRNAEAFF | TGTGCCAGCAGCAAGAGAAATGCGGAAGCTTTCTTT
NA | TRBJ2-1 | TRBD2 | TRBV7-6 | CASSLASGGRYNEQFF | TGTGCCAGCAGCTTAGCGAGCGGGGGCCGATACAATGAGCAGTTCTTC
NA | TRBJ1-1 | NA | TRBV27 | CASSERGGANTEAFF | TGTGCCAGCAGCGAACGGGGGGGGGCGAACACTGAAGCTTTCTTT
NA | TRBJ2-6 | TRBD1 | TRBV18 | CASSPLTGVGANVLTF | TGTGCCAGCTCACCACTGACAGGGGTTGGGGCCAACGTCCTGACTTTC
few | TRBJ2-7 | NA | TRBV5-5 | CASSLGDMGSYEQYF | TGTGCCAGCAGCTTGGGTGACATGGGTTCCTACGAGCAGTACTTC
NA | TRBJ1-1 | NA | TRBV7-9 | CASSLQGNTEAFF | TGTGCCAGCAGTCTTCAGGGGAACACTGAAGCTTTCTTT
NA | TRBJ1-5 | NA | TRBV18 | CASSPGQGGFHQPQHF | TGTGCCAGCTCACCGGGTCAGGGAGGCTTTCATCAGCCCCAGCATTTT
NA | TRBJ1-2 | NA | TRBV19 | CASSKTRGGLNYGYTF | TGTGCCAGTAGCAAGACCCGGGGAGGACTTAACTATGGCTACACCTTC
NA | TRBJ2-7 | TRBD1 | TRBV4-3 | CASSQDRDSYYEQYF | TGCGCCAGCAGCCAAGACCGGGACAGCTACTACGAGCAGTACTTC
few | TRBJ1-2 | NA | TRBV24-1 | CATYDPGDYGYTF | TGTGCCACCTATGACCCGGGAGACTATGGCTACACCTTC
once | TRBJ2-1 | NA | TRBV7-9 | CASREGGNYNEQFF | TGTGCCAGCAGGGAGGGAGGCAATTACAATGAGCAGTTCTTC
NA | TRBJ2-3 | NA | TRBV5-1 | CASSETTGADTQYF | TGCGCCAGCAGCGAAACAACAGGCGCAGATACGCAGTATTTT
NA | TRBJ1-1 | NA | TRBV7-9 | CASSFDSRNTEAFF | TGTGCCAGCAGCTTTGACAGCCGGAACACTGAAGCTTTCTTT
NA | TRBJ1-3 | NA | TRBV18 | CASSPEVASSSGNTIYF | TGTGCCAGCTCACCAGAAGTTGCGAGCTCCTCTGGAAACACCATATATTTT
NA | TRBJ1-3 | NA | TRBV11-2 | CASSPGIYSGNTIYF | TGTGCCAGCAGCCCAGGGATTTACTCTGGAAACACCATATATTTT
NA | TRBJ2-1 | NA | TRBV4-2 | CASSQDGSYNEQFF | TGTGCCAGCAGCCAAGACGGTTCCTACAATGAGCAGTTCTTC
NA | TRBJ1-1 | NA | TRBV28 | CASKGYTEAFF | TGTGCCAGCAAGGGGTACACTGAAGCTTTCTTT
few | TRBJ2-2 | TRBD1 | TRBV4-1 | CASSPTSGQGTGELFF | TGCGCCAGCAGCCCGACCTCGGGACAGGGCACCGGGGAGCTGTTTTTT
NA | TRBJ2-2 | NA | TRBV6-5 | CASLLRQRTGELFF | TGTGCCAGCCTACTGAGACAGAGGACCGGGGAGCTGTTTTTT
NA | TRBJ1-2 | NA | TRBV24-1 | CATSDLRAGNGYTF | TGTGCCACCAGTGATTTGAGGGCAGGGAATGGCTACACCTTC
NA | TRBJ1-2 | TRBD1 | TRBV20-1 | CSASGTGANSNYGYTF | TGCAGTGCTAGTGGGACAGGGGCCAACAGCAACTATGGCTACACCTTC
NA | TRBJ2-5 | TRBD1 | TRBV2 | CASDREETQYF | TGTGCCTCTGACAGGGAAGAGACCCAGTACTTC
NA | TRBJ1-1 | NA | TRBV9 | CASSPRPRAENTEAFF | TGTGCCAGCAGCCCTCGGCCCAGGGCGGAGAACACTGAAGCTTTCTTT
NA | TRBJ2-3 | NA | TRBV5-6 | CASSLGGLLTDTQYF | TGTGCCAGCAGCTTAGGCGGTCTCCTCACAGATACGCAGTATTTT
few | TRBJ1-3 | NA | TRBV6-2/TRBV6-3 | CASSRGQTSSGNTIYF | TGTGCCAGCAGTAGAGGACAGACCAGCTCTGGAAACACCATATATTTT
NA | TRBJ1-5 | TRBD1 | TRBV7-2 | CASSLAYGQGLQPQHF | TGTGCCAGCAGCTTAGCGTATGGACAGGGTTTGCAGCCCCAGCATTTT
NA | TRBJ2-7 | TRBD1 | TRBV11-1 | CASRRDRGYEQYF | TGTGCCAGCAGACGGGACAGGGGTTACGAGCAGTACTTC
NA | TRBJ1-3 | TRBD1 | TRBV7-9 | CASSPTGVAGNTIYF | TGTGCCAGCAGCCCGACAGGGGTGGCTGGAAACACCATATATTTT
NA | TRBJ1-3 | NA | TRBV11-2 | CASSLDRSSGNTIYF | TGTGCCAGCAGCTTAGATAGGAGTTCAGGAAACACCATATATTTT
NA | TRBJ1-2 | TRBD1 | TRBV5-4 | CASSYRTGGYGYTF | TGTGCCAGCAGCTATAGGACAGGGGGCTATGGCTACACCTTC
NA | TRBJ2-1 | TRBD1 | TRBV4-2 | CASSQDWDRGFNEQFF | TGTGCCAGCAGCCAAGATTGGGACAGGGGCTTCAATGAGCAGTTCTTC
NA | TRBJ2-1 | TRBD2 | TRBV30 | CAWRRKLAGEGQFF | TGTGCCTGGAGAAGGAAACTAGCGGGAGAGGGGCAGTTCTTC
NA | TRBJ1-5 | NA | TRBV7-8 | CASSLGGEQPQHF | TGTGCCAGCAGCTTAGGGGGCGAACAGCCCCAGCATTTT
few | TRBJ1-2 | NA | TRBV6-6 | CASSSSSGANYGYTF | TGTGCCAGCAGTTCCAGTTCTGGAGCTAACTATGGCTACACCTTC
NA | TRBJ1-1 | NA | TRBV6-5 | CATLRGGTEAFF | TGTGCCACCCTACGGGGGGGAACTGAAGCTTTCTTT
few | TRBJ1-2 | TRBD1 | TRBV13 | CASSLFGQAQGNYGYTF | TGTGCCAGCAGCTTGTTCGGACAGGCTCAGGGAAACTATGGCTACACCTTC
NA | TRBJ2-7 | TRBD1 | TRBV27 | CASKPSTGTYEQYF | TGTGCCAGCAAGCCTTCGACAGGGACCTACGAGCAGTACTTC
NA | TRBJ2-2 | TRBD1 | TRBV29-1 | CSANRGRAGELFF | TGCAGCGCAAACAGGGGTCGGGCCGGGGAGCTGTTTTTT
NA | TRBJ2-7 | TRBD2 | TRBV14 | CASSAGGVTFYSYEQYF | TGTGCCAGCAGCGCGGGGGGAGTAACCTTTTATTCCTACGAGCAGTACTTC
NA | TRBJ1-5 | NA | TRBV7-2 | CASSLSGGSTNQPQHF | TGTGCCAGCAGTCTCAGCGGGGGGAGTACCAATCAGCCCCAGCATTTT
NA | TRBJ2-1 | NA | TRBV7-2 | CASSLPGFISYNEQFF | TGTGCCAGCAGCTTACCAGGTTTCATCTCCTACAATGAGCAGTTCTTC
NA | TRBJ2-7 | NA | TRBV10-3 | CAISSGRTYEQYF | TGTGCCATCAGTTCCGGCAGGACCTACGAGCAGTACTTC
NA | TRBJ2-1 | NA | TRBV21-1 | CASSKGTGIDNEQFF | TGTGCCAGCAGCAAAGGGACAGGGATTGACAATGAGCAGTTCTTC
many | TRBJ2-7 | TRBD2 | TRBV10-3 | CAISPGLASSYEQYF | TGTGCCATCAGCCCCGGACTAGCGAGCTCCTACGAGCAGTACTTC
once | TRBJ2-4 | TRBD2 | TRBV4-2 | CASSQDSSGGANIQYF | TGTGCCAGCAGCCAAGATAGTAGCGGGGGGGCAAACATTCAGTACTTC
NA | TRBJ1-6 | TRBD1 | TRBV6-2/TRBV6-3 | CASSTGQGGNSPLHF | TGTGCCAGCAGTACGGGACAGGGAGGAAATTCACCCCTCCACTTT
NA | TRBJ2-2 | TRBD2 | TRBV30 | CAWSVGGGANTGELFF | TGTGCCTGGAGTGTAGGTGGGGGGGCGAACACCGGGGAGCTGTTTTTT
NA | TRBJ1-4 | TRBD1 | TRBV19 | CASSIGQGAMNEKLFF | TGTGCCAGTAGTATAGGGCAGGGGGCGATGAATGAAAAACTGTTTTTT
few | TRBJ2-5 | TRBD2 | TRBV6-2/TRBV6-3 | CASSRGGAGGETQYF | TGTGCCAGCAGTAGGGGAGGGGCCGGAGGAGAGACCCAGTACTTC